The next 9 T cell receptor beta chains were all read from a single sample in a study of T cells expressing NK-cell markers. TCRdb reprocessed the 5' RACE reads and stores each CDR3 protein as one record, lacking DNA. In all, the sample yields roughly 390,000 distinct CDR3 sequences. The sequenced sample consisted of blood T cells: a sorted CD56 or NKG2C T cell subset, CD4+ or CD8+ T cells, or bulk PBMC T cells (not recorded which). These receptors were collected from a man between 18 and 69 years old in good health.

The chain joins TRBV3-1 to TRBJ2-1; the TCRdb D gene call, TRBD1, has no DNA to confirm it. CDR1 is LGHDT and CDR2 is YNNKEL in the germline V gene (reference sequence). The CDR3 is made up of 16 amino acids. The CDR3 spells CASSQGLQGFASGQFF.

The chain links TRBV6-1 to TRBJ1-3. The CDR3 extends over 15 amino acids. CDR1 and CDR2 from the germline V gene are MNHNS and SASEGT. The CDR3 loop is CAALSAGFSGNTIYF.

The CDR3 region is CASSGAKAISVYEQYF. The rearrangement links TRBV14 to TRBJ2-7; the TCRdb D gene call, TRBD1, has no DNA to confirm it. CDR3 length: 16 amino acids. CDR1 and CDR2 from the germline V gene are SGHDN and FVKESK.

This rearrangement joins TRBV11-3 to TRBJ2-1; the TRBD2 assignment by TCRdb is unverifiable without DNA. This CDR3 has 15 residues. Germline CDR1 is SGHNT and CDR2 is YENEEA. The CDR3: CASSGTSGGTNAQFF.

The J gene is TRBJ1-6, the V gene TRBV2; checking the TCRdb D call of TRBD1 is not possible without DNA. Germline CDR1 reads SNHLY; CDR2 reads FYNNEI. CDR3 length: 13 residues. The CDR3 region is CASRRGVNSPLHF. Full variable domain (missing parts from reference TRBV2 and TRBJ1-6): EPEVTQTPSHQVTQMGQEVILRCVPISNHLYFYWYRQILGQKVEFLVSFYNNEISEKSEIFDDQFSVERPDGSNFTLKIRSTKLEDSAMYFCASRRGVNSPLHFGNGTRLTVT.

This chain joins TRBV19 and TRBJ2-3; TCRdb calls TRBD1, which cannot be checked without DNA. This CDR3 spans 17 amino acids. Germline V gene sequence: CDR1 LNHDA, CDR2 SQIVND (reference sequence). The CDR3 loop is CASSSPSFEGGTDTQYF.

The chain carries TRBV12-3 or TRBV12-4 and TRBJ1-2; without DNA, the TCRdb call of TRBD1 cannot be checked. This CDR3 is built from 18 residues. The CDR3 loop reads CASSFWTGRIWANYGYTF.

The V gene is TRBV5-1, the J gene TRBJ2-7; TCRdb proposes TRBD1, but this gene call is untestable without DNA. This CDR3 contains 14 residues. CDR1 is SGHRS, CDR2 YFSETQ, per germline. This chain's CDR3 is CASSWGGSQGEQYF.

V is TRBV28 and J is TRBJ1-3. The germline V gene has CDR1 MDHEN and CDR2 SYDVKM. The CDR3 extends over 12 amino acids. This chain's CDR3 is CASRRAGNTIYF.